This T cell receptor (beta chain) was recorded in a study of cytomegalovirus exposure and HLA in healthy donors. CDR3 length: 16 residues. Germline CDR1 is KGHSH and CDR2 is LQKENI. The V end was cut by 5 bases, the J end by 7 bases, with 20 bases between. Clones were read by immunoSEQ multiplex PCR, and TCRdb kept only the in-frame ones, dropping some. The data hold roughly 190,000 clones, with around nine tenths observed a single time. The TCR comes from a young man in good health and CMV-seropositive. This chain joins TRBV18 and TRBJ2-2; D may be TRBD1 (6 bases). The sequenced sample consisted of PBMCs. For the CDR3, the DNA is TGTGCCAGCTCATCTAGTCCCGCTGCAGGGGACGGGGAGCTGTTTTTT. It is translated as CASSSSPAAGDGELFF.